Listed below are T cell receptor beta chains from one sample, sequenced in a study of response to subunit inactivated influenza vaccine. MiXCR, run by TCRdb on the RT-PCR reads, gives a single entry per CDR3 protein. The repertoire has roughly 570,000 distinct CDR3 sequences, over 10% of them found once; the top ten carry around 13%. The sequencing used PBMCs from blood, collected 45 days after vaccination. These receptors all stem from a man aged 45-60 years who received an inactivated influenza vaccine. The CDR3 runs from the conserved cysteine through the conserved F or W. The D gene is left open where the match is weak. Expanded clones are given a class, and other clones once, few, many or no size at all.

abundance: many; v_gene: TRBV20-1; d_gene: TRBD2; j_gene: TRBJ2-5; CDR3aa: CSAYRLAGEGTQYF; CDR3nt: TGCAGTGCCTATAGACTAGCGGGAGAGGGCACCCAGTACTTC
abundance: -; v_gene: TRBV20-1; d_gene: TRBD2; j_gene: TRBJ2-5; CDR3aa: CSARGGLAGGFETQYF; CDR3nt: TGCAGTGCTAGAGGGGGACTAGCGGGGGGCTTTGAGACCCAGTACTTC
abundance: few; v_gene: TRBV20-1; d_gene: TRBD2; j_gene: TRBJ2-1; CDR3aa: CSARGFAGVFYNEQFF; CDR3nt: TGCAGTGCTAGAGGGTTTGCGGGAGTTTTTTACAATGAGCAGTTCTTC
abundance: -; v_gene: TRBV20-1; d_gene: -; j_gene: TRBJ2-1; CDR3aa: CSAPRSPGYEQFF; CDR3nt: TGCAGTGCTCCTCGGTCCCCAGGATATGAGCAGTTCTTC
abundance: -; v_gene: TRBV15; d_gene: -; j_gene: TRBJ1-5; CDR3aa: CATSSASGYRNQPQHF; CDR3nt: TGTGCCACCAGCAGTGCGTCAGGGTATCGCAATCAGCCCCAGCATTTT
abundance: -; v_gene: TRBV6-1; d_gene: -; j_gene: TRBJ1-2; CDR3aa: CASPRGSSGGYTF; CDR3nt: TGTGCCAGCCCTCGGGGGAGTTCGGGTGGCTACACCTTC
abundance: few; v_gene: TRBV20-1; d_gene: -; j_gene: TRBJ2-5; CDR3aa: CSARDPVGYQETQYF; CDR3nt: TGCAGTGCTAGAGATCCGGTGGGGTACCAAGAGACCCAGTACTTC
abundance: many; v_gene: TRBV28; d_gene: -; j_gene: TRBJ1-5; CDR3aa: CASSRAGATTNQPQHF; CDR3nt: TGTGCCAGCAGCAGGGCAGGCGCTACTACTAATCAGCCCCAGCATTTT
abundance: -; v_gene: TRBV6-2/TRBV6-3; d_gene: -; j_gene: TRBJ2-1; CDR3aa: CASSYSEGRYNEQFF; CDR3nt: TGTGCCAGCAGTTATTCTGAGGGTCGCTACAATGAGCAGTTCTTC
abundance: -; v_gene: TRBV20-1; d_gene: TRBD2; j_gene: TRBJ2-6; CDR3aa: CSARDNGERGHSGANVLTF; CDR3nt: TGCAGTGCTAGAGATAATGGGGAGCGGGGCCACTCTGGGGCCAACGTCCTGACTTTC
abundance: -; v_gene: TRBV18; d_gene: -; j_gene: TRBJ2-7; CDR3aa: CASSPGVEAYEQYF; CDR3nt: TGTGCCAGCTCACCAGGGGTAGAGGCCTACGAGCAGTACTTC
abundance: many; v_gene: TRBV20-1; d_gene: -; j_gene: TRBJ2-2; CDR3aa: CSARAGGAYGELFF; CDR3nt: TGCAGTGCCCGAGCTGGAGGGGCGTACGGGGAGCTGTTTTTT
abundance: many; v_gene: TRBV29-1; d_gene: TRBD2; j_gene: TRBJ2-1; CDR3aa: CSVGREDNEQFF; CDR3nt: TGCAGCGTTGGGCGGGAGGACAATGAGCAGTTCTTC
abundance: -; v_gene: TRBV9; d_gene: TRBD2; j_gene: TRBJ2-3; CDR3aa: CASSVAGGLAGTDTQYF; CDR3nt: TGTGCCAGCAGCGTCGCAGGCGGGCTAGCGGGAACAGATACGCAGTATTTT
abundance: few; v_gene: TRBV20-1; d_gene: -; j_gene: TRBJ1-5; CDR3aa: CSARARRYGDF; CDR3nt: TGCAGTGCTAGAGCAAGACGCTATGGGGATTTT
abundance: many; v_gene: TRBV7-9; d_gene: -; j_gene: TRBJ1-1; CDR3aa: CASTEAFF; CDR3nt: TGTGCCAGCACTGAAGCTTTCTTT
abundance: few; v_gene: TRBV12-3/TRBV12-4; d_gene: -; j_gene: TRBJ2-2; CDR3aa: CASSYRVRSTGELFF; CDR3nt: TGTGCCAGCAGTTACAGGGTTCGTAGCACCGGGGAGCTGTTTTTT
abundance: few; v_gene: TRBV29-1; d_gene: -; j_gene: TRBJ2-6; CDR3aa: CSVDQGTGANVLTF; CDR3nt: TGCAGCGTTGATCAGGGTACAGGGGCCAACGTCCTGACTTTC
abundance: -; v_gene: TRBV7-9; d_gene: -; j_gene: TRBJ2-3; CDR3aa: CASSRDPASDTQYF; CDR3nt: TGTGCCAGCAGCAGGGACCCCGCCTCGGATACGCAGTATTTT
abundance: -; v_gene: TRBV4-3; d_gene: TRBD2; j_gene: TRBJ2-4; CDR3aa: CASSQDGREGTDIQYF; CDR3nt: TGCGCCAGCAGCCAAGATGGTCGGGAGGGTACAGACATTCAGTACTTC
abundance: few; v_gene: TRBV19; d_gene: -; j_gene: TRBJ1-5; CDR3aa: CASRGGYSNQPQHF; CDR3nt: TGTGCCAGTAGAGGCGGGTATAGCAATCAGCCCCAGCATTTT
abundance: few; v_gene: TRBV20-1; d_gene: TRBD2; j_gene: TRBJ2-2; CDR3aa: CSARDSLAGATGELFF; CDR3nt: TGCAGTGCTAGAGATAGCCTAGCGGGAGCAACCGGGGAGCTGTTTTTT
abundance: -; v_gene: TRBV6-5; d_gene: -; j_gene: TRBJ1-1; CDR3aa: CASSYSRPTNTEAFF; CDR3nt: TGTGCCAGCAGTTACTCAAGACCGACGAACACTGAAGCTTTCTTT
abundance: -; v_gene: TRBV12-3/TRBV12-4; d_gene: TRBD1; j_gene: TRBJ2-3; CDR3aa: CASSSGQVGTDTQYF; CDR3nt: TGTGCCAGCAGTTCGGGACAGGTTGGCACAGATACGCAGTATTTT
abundance: many; v_gene: TRBV20-1; d_gene: -; j_gene: TRBJ2-5; CDR3aa: CSASTGGKEETQYF; CDR3nt: TGCAGTGCCTCGACTGGGGGGAAGGAAGAGACCCAGTACTTC
abundance: -; v_gene: TRBV4-3; d_gene: -; j_gene: TRBJ2-1; CDR3aa: CASSQDAQARRQFF; CDR3nt: TGCGCCAGCAGCCAAGATGCCCAGGCCCGTAGGCAGTTCTTC
abundance: few; v_gene: TRBV10-3; d_gene: -; j_gene: TRBJ2-1; CDR3aa: CAISTKGEQFF; CDR3nt: TGTGCCATCAGTACCAAGGGTGAGCAGTTCTTC
abundance: few; v_gene: TRBV7-2; d_gene: TRBD1; j_gene: TRBJ2-1; CDR3aa: CASSPQGQGPYNEQFF; CDR3nt: TGTGCCAGCAGCCCCCAGGGACAGGGACCCTACAATGAGCAGTTCTTC
abundance: -; v_gene: TRBV20-1; d_gene: -; j_gene: TRBJ1-5; CDR3aa: CSAERGGQGQPQHF; CDR3nt: TGCAGTGCGGAAAGGGGGGGGCAGGGTCAGCCCCAGCATTTT
abundance: few; v_gene: TRBV5-4; d_gene: TRBD2; j_gene: TRBJ2-2; CDR3aa: CASSRLAGAPGELFF; CDR3nt: TGTGCCAGCAGCCGACTAGCGGGAGCCCCCGGGGAGCTGTTTTTT
abundance: few; v_gene: TRBV7-9; d_gene: TRBD1; j_gene: TRBJ1-6; CDR3aa: CASSLERGRGSPLHF; CDR3nt: TGTGCCAGCAGCTTAGAAAGGGGGCGCGGATCACCCCTCCACTTT
abundance: -; v_gene: TRBV5-6; d_gene: -; j_gene: TRBJ2-5; CDR3aa: CASSLTGRHQETQYF; CDR3nt: TGTGCCAGCAGTCTGACTGGACGTCACCAAGAGACCCAGTACTTC
abundance: few; v_gene: TRBV5-1; d_gene: -; j_gene: TRBJ2-1; CDR3aa: CASSPGVGEYNEQFF; CDR3nt: TGCGCCAGCAGCCCTGGAGTGGGGGAATACAATGAGCAGTTCTTC
abundance: -; v_gene: TRBV5-1; d_gene: TRBD2; j_gene: TRBJ2-1; CDR3aa: CASSPYAGGSYNEQFF; CDR3nt: TGCGCCAGCAGCCCCTATGCGGGAGGCTCCTACAATGAGCAGTTCTTC
abundance: -; v_gene: TRBV12-3/TRBV12-4; d_gene: -; j_gene: TRBJ2-3; CDR3aa: CASNPTGRRTDTQYF; CDR3nt: TGTGCCAGCAATCCGACAGGGAGGAGGACAGATACGCAGTATTTT
abundance: few; v_gene: TRBV24-1; d_gene: TRBD1; j_gene: TRBJ1-2; CDR3aa: CATRETGVLGGYTF; CDR3nt: TGTGCCACCAGGGAAACAGGGGTTCTCGGCGGCTACACCTTC
abundance: many; v_gene: TRBV11-2; d_gene: TRBD2; j_gene: TRBJ2-7; CDR3aa: CASTLSGSYEQYF; CDR3nt: TGTGCCAGCACCCTCAGCGGGAGCTACGAGCAGTACTTC
abundance: many; v_gene: TRBV6-5; d_gene: -; j_gene: TRBJ2-5; CDR3aa: CASSFGGEETQYF; CDR3nt: TGTGCCAGCAGTTTCGGGGGCGAGGAGACCCAGTACTTC
abundance: many; v_gene: TRBV5-1; d_gene: TRBD1; j_gene: TRBJ2-7; CDR3aa: CASSLGTGRSYEQYF; CDR3nt: TGCGCCAGCAGCCTGGGGACAGGCCGTTCCTACGAGCAGTACTTC
abundance: few; v_gene: TRBV7-2; d_gene: -; j_gene: TRBJ2-1; CDR3aa: CASSLGGWLNNEQFF; CDR3nt: TGTGCCAGCAGCTTAGGAGGGTGGCTGAACAATGAGCAGTTCTTC
abundance: -; v_gene: TRBV7-8; d_gene: -; j_gene: TRBJ2-4; CDR3aa: CASSSRGIQYF; CDR3nt: TGTGCCAGCAGCTCGAGAGGCATTCAGTACTTC
abundance: few; v_gene: TRBV15; d_gene: -; j_gene: TRBJ2-1; CDR3aa: CATEEGMSNEQFF; CDR3nt: TGTGCCACCGAGGAGGGGATGAGTAATGAGCAGTTCTTC
abundance: -; v_gene: TRBV12-3/TRBV12-4; d_gene: -; j_gene: TRBJ2-2; CDR3aa: CASSFRGPNTGELFF; CDR3nt: TGTGCCAGCAGTTTTAGGGGTCCGAACACCGGGGAGCTGTTTTTT
abundance: few; v_gene: TRBV20-1; d_gene: -; j_gene: TRBJ1-1; CDR3aa: CSARRWNTEAFF; CDR3nt: TGCAGTGCTAGACGGTGGAACACTGAAGCTTTCTTT
abundance: -; v_gene: TRBV12-3/TRBV12-4; d_gene: -; j_gene: TRBJ2-7; CDR3aa: CASRPPGSTEGEQYF; CDR3nt: TGTGCCAGCAGACCCCCGGGGTCTACTGAGGGCGAGCAGTACTTC
abundance: few; v_gene: TRBV28; d_gene: TRBD1; j_gene: TRBJ1-5; CDR3aa: CAARRDRYQPQHF; CDR3nt: TGTGCTGCACGCCGGGACAGATATCAGCCCCAGCATTTT
abundance: -; v_gene: TRBV7-2; d_gene: -; j_gene: TRBJ2-3; CDR3aa: CANSLGLVHTQYF; CDR3nt: TGTGCCAACAGCTTGGGGCTAGTGCATACGCAGTATTTT
abundance: few; v_gene: TRBV5-1; d_gene: -; j_gene: TRBJ1-2; CDR3aa: CASSPIDRRYGYTF; CDR3nt: TGCGCCAGCAGCCCCATAGACAGGCGCTATGGCTACACCTTC
abundance: many; v_gene: TRBV12-3/TRBV12-4; d_gene: -; j_gene: TRBJ2-5; CDR3aa: CASSLDKETQYF; CDR3nt: TGTGCCAGCAGTTTGGACAAAGAGACCCAGTACTTC
abundance: few; v_gene: TRBV7-2; d_gene: TRBD1; j_gene: TRBJ2-1; CDR3aa: CASSPNRGFEQFF; CDR3nt: TGTGCCAGCAGCCCCAACAGGGGTTTTGAGCAGTTCTTC
abundance: many; v_gene: TRBV5-1; d_gene: -; j_gene: TRBJ2-5; CDR3aa: CASTGRQETQYF; CDR3nt: TGCGCCAGCACAGGGAGACAAGAGACCCAGTACTTC
abundance: few; v_gene: TRBV5-1; d_gene: -; j_gene: TRBJ2-5; CDR3aa: CASSLVTEETQYF; CDR3nt: TGCGCCAGCAGCTTGGTAACAGAGGAGACCCAGTACTTC
abundance: few; v_gene: TRBV5-1; d_gene: -; j_gene: TRBJ2-7; CDR3aa: CASSFNTGPYEQYF; CDR3nt: TGCGCCAGCAGCTTTAATACTGGACCCTACGAGCAGTACTTC
abundance: few; v_gene: TRBV12-3/TRBV12-4; d_gene: -; j_gene: TRBJ1-6; CDR3aa: CASMRGGSPLHF; CDR3nt: TGTGCCAGCATGAGGGGGGGCTCACCCCTCCACTTT